A single sample gave rise to the 21 T cell receptor beta chains below, sequenced in a study of cytomegalovirus exposure and HLA in healthy donors. 13 Jbeta primers and 60 Vbeta primers were used for the PCR. Generated by immunoSEQ multiplex PCR, the TCRdb table keeps only in-frame clones and is missing some. The sample shows about 76,000 clones, around 80% of them seen only once. The sample comprised PBMCs. These receptor sequences come from a male donor in good health and CMV-seropositive.

The chain has TRBV25-1 and TRBJ1-2; D remains unclear. V lost 1 base and J lost 5, with 11 bases in between. Germline V gives CDR1 MGHDK, CDR2 SYGVNS. The CDR3 is made up of 14 amino acids. CDR3: CASSESGYGYGYTF. As DNA, the CDR3 is TGTGCCAGCAGTGAATCGGGGTATGGTTATGGCTACACCTTC.

This clone is termed medium-sized. CDR3: CASSPEPTGDTQYF. The CDR3, as DNA: TGCGCCAGCAGCCCTGAACCGACGGGGGATACGCAGTATTTT. This chain uses TRBV5-1 with TRBJ2-3; the D gene is possibly TRBD2 (5 bases). Germline V CDR1 and CDR2: SGHRS, YFSETQ. The CDR3 is 14 amino acids. V lost 4 bases to trimming and J lost 6 bases, with 15 bases between them.

The rearrangement joins TRBV14 to TRBJ2-3, with TRBD2 matching over 7 bases. The CDR3 covers 15 residues. Germline V gene sequence: CDR1 SGHDN, CDR2 FVKESK. V shed 2 bases, J shed 2 bases, and the junction held 4 bases outside the gene matches. The CDR3 reads CASSQQLAATDTQYF. In nucleotides, the CDR3 is TGTGCCAGCAGCCAACAGCTAGCGGCCACAGATACGCAGTATTTT.

This chain links TRBV6-4 with TRBJ2-2; a possible D gene is TRBD2 (6 bases). Trimming stripped 0 bases from V and 1 base from J, with 6 bases between. CDR3 size: 15 residues. Germline V gene data show CDR1 as MRHNA and CDR2 as SNTAGT. CDR3 amino acids: CASSDSSGNTGELFF. The CDR3 DNA follows: TGTGCCAGCAGTGACTCTAGCGGGAACACCGGGGAGCTGTTTTTT.

The chain uses TRBV28 and TRBJ2-3, with 7 bases identical to TRBD1. Losses at the gene ends were 1 base for V and 6 bases for J; bases not matched to a gene: 7. CDR3 length: 15 residues. From germline, CDR1 is MDHEN and CDR2 SYDVKM. The CDR3 DNA is TGTGCCAGCAGTTTATCCCAAGGGGGCAGGGATACGCAGTATTTT. It encodes CASSLSQGGRDTQYF.

V usage is TRBV10-1 and J usage is TRBJ2-3; 8 positions agree with TRBD1. The CDR3 contains 17 residues. The junction had 10 bases not matched to a gene; V was cut back by 5 bases and J by 0 bases. Looked up from germline, CDR1 is WNHNN and CDR2 is SYGVQD (reference sequence). This CDR3 reads CASSSGRDRGSTDTQYF. The DNA for the CDR3 is TGCGCCAGCAGTTCGGGTAGAGACAGGGGAAGCACAGATACGCAGTATTTT.

The chain recombines TRBV9 with TRBJ1-2, with a weak D call TRBD1 (5 bases). The CDR3 runs 16 residues. CDR1 SGDLS and CDR2 YYNGEE come from the germline V gene. V lost 0 bases, J lost 7 bases, and 19 bases lay in between. CDR3: CASSVDPRAGPIGYTF. The CDR3 DNA follows: TGTGCCAGCAGCGTAGACCCCAGGGCAGGCCCCATTGGCTACACCTTC.

The chain uses TRBV28 and TRBJ1-1; 8 nucleotides align to TRBD1. The J segment lost 10 bases and the V segment lost 6 bases, leaving 16 bases of the junction unmatched. The CDR3 is made up of 15 amino acids. Germline CDR1 and CDR2: MDHEN and SYDVKM. The CDR3 spells CASSLPTGAFAGAFF. The CDR3 DNA is TGTGCCAGCAGCCTCCCGACAGGGGCGTTCGCCGGAGCTTTCTTT.

The chain has TRBV9 and TRBJ2-2; D possibly corresponds to TRBD2 (8 bases). Between the trimmed V and J ends, which lost 7 bases and 3 bases, there was a span of 16 bases. The CDR3 loop spans 15 amino acids. Germline CDR1 SGDLS, CDR2 YYNGEE. CDR3 loop: CASRPGGLDTGELFF. The CDR3 DNA sequence: TGTGCCAGCCGCCCAGGGGGACTAGACACCGGGGAGCTGTTTTTT.

This clone was observed a handful of times. The V gene is TRBV7-9, the J gene TRBJ1-5; the D is unclear. The germline V and J ends were trimmed by 3 bases and 5 bases, with 14 bases remaining between them. The CDR3 contains 15 residues. Germline V lookup: CDR1 SEHNR, CDR2 FQNEAQ (reference sequence). CDR3 loop: CASSLDPEGDQPQHF. In DNA, the CDR3 is TGTGCCAGCAGCTTGGACCCCGAGGGCGATCAGCCCCAGCATTTT.

V usage is TRBV18 and J usage is TRBJ1-5; D gene unclear. This CDR3 spans 13 amino acids. Deletions cut 3 bases from V and 6 bases from J, with 9 bases between. Germline V gene data show CDR1 as KGHSH and CDR2 as LQKENI. CDR3 in DNA: TGTGCCAGCTCACCGATTCGGGGTCAGCCCCAGCATTTT. This encodes CASSPIRGQPQHF. Complete variable domain (other parts from reference TRBV18 and TRBJ1-5): NAGVMQNPRHLVRRRGQEARLRCSPMKGHSHVYWYRQLPEEGLKFMVYLQKENIIDESGMPKERFSAEFPKEGPSILRIQQVVRGDSAAYFCASSPIRGQPQHFGDGTRLSIL.

The CDR3 loop reads CASSRDSSYEQYF. CDR3 DNA: TGTGCCAGCTCACGCGACAGCTCCTACGAGCAGTACTTC. V is TRBV18 and J is TRBJ2-7; possibly TRBD1 for D (5 bases). V was trimmed by 4 bases and J by 0 bases, leaving 7 bases between them. The CDR3 extends over 13 amino acids. Germline values: CDR1 KGHSH, CDR2 LQKENI.

The chain combines TRBV9 with TRBJ2-6; 7 bases are a match to TRBD2. Germline lookup yields CDR1 SGDLS and CDR2 YYNGEE. CDR3 length: 18 residues. V gave up 4 bases and J gave up 4 bases; unmatched junction bases: 14. The CDR3 loop reads CASSPRAREVRGANVLTF. The CDR3 DNA is TGTGCCAGCAGCCCCCGCGCCCGGGAGGTAAGGGGGGCCAACGTCCTGACTTTC.

In its sample, this clone was seen a few times. The V and J genes are TRBV27 and TRBJ1-1; D is possibly TRBD1 (6 bases). CDR1 is MNHEY, CDR2 SMNVEV, per germline (reference sequence). Between the trimmed V and J ends, which lost 6 bases and 3 bases, there was a span of 11 bases. This CDR3 comprises 13 residues. CDR3 in DNA: TGTGCCAGCAGATGGACAGTCTACACTGAAGCTTTCTTT. It specifies CASRWTVYTEAFF.

V and J are TRBV28 and TRBJ1-5; tentatively, D is TRBD1 (5 bases). Germline V gene sequence: CDR1 MDHEN, CDR2 SYDVKM. V was cut by 6 bases and J by 6 bases, with 21 bases left in between. This CDR3 has 16 amino acids. The CDR3 DNA reads TGTGCCAGCAGGGAGCCCGGCCGGGGGGAGAGTCAGCCCCAGCATTTT. Its protein is CASREPGRGESQPQHF.

The chain combines TRBV7-2 with TRBJ2-1; TRBD2 aligns across 12 bases. With V trimmed by 9 bases and J by 4 bases, 4 bases remained unmatched. In germline, CDR1 is SGHTA, CDR2 FQGNSA. This CDR3 is built from 14 residues. For the CDR3, the DNA is TGTGCCAGTTCGACTAGCGGGAGATACAATGAGCAGTTCTTC. Protein: CASSTSGRYNEQFF.

The sample holds a few counts of this clone. The V gene is TRBV9, the J gene TRBJ2-1; no firm D call. Between the trimmed V and J ends, which lost 2 bases and 7 bases, there was a span of 7 bases. In germline, CDR1 is SGDLS, CDR2 YYNGEE. This CDR3 has 12 residues. The CDR3 DNA follows: TGTGCCAGCAGCGTCAATCGGAATGAGCAGTTCTTC. It yields the protein CASSVNRNEQFF. The whole variable domain, remainder taken from reference TRBV9 and TRBJ2-1, is DSGVTQTPKHLITATGQRVTLRCSPRSGDLSVYWYQQSLDQGLQFLIQYYNGEERAKGNILERFSAQQFPDLHSELNLSSLELGDSALYFCASSVNRNEQFFGPGTRLTVL.

The J gene is TRBJ1-3, the V gene TRBV6-1; TRBD1 matches 11 bases. This CDR3 spans 18 amino acids. Germline-derived CDR1 and CDR2 are MNHNS and SASEGT. V shed 4 bases, J shed 1 base, and the junction held 9 bases outside the gene matches. The CDR3 region has the DNA TGTGCCAGCAGTGTGGACAGGGGGCGAGGTTCTTCTGGAAACACCATATATTTT. Translating gives CASSVDRGRGSSGNTIYF.

This clone has a single count. The rearrangement joins TRBV7-2 to TRBJ2-7; D is possibly TRBD1 (5 bases). The ends were cut back, 5 bases at V and 4 bases at J, with 15 bases in the middle. CDR1 and CDR2 from the germline V gene are SGHTA and FQGNSA. The CDR3 runs 14 residues. The CDR3 DNA reads TGTGCCAGCAGCCTGACACAGGTTCCGTACGAGCAGTACTTC. It translates to CASSLTQVPYEQYF.

V is TRBV29-1 and J is TRBJ2-5; possibly TRBD1 for D (6 bases). CDR1 SQVTM and CDR2 ANQGSEA come from the germline V gene. This CDR3 contains 11 residues. CDR3 in amino acids: CSSQQGETQYF. In DNA form, the CDR3 reads TGCAGTTCCCAGCAGGGGGAGACCCAGTACTTC. The full variable domain, its missing parts supplied by reference TRBV29-1 and TRBJ2-5, is SAVISQKPSRDICQRGTSLTIQCQVDSQVTMMFWYRQQPGQSLTLIATANQGSEATYESGFVIDKFPISRPNLTFSTLTVSNMSPEDSSIYLCSSQQGETQYFGPGTRLLVL.

J is TRBJ2-7 and V is TRBV19, with D possibly matching TRBD2 (6 bases). This CDR3 region has 13 residues. Looked up from germline, CDR1 is LNHDA and CDR2 is SQIVND (reference sequence). V dropped 4 bases and J dropped 4 bases, with 11 bases sitting between them. This chain's CDR3 is CASSRLGGYEQYF. The CDR3 DNA reads TGTGCCAGTAGTAGGTTGGGGGGTTACGAGCAGTACTTC.